This T cell receptor beta chain was profiled in a study of blood T cell repertoires in COVID-19. Study in general: Sample material is recorded as cDNA or gDNA derived from T cells, B-cell-depleted T cells, or PBMCs.

CDR3 length: 14 residues. CDR1 and CDR2 (germline): SGHAT, FQNNGV. V was shortened by 3 bases and J by 9 bases, with 15 bases between the two germline ends. Participants, about 18 to 90 years old, spanned some 23 US areas. Using immunoSEQ multiplex PCR, the repertoire was profiled, and TCRdb retains in-frame clones only, with some absent. The table records 350,000 to 450,000 clones, 80% to 90% of them present only once. This rearrangement joins TRBV11-2 to TRBJ2-1; D not certain. Sequenced sample: PBMCs or T cells enriched from blood (not recorded which). The sequence derives from a man under 40 who had recovered from COVID-19. In nucleotides, the CDR3 is TGTGCCAGCAGCTTGAGGCGAGTTGGTAGTGAGCAGTTCTTC. Its translation is CASSLRRVGSEQFF.